Below, one T cell receptor (beta chain) is given with its context. As yet, its antigen is unknown. This entry is derived from a study of response to subunit inactivated influenza vaccine. Study-wide results and caveats: There was a suggestion from the authors that each seasonal influenza vaccination recruits few new T cells.

This CDR3 has 14 residues. Germline-derived CDR1 and CDR2 are SGHVS and FNYEAQ. Trimming pared 2 bases from V and 6 bases from J, leaving 14 bases between. Via MiXCR, TCRdb re-called the RT-PCR reads, giving one row per CDR3 protein. The sample has fewer than 400,000 distinct CDR3 sequences, roughly 22% seen once. Sample: PBMCs from blood, taken about 19 months after vaccination. The chain is built from TRBV7-6 and TRBJ2-7; D perhaps matches TRBD2 (5 bases). This clonotype was sampled from a man aged 45-69 years who received an inactivated influenza vaccine. The DNA of the CDR3 is TGTGCCAGCAGCTTAACGGGAAACTACGTCGAGCAGTACTTC. Encoded protein: CASSLTGNYVEQYF.